The entry below describes one TCR beta chain. Its antigen remains unidentified. Base qualities are not provided; no much larger clone lies one nucleotide away. The junction shows trimming of 5 bases on V and 0 bases on J, plus 8 bases between the germline ends. According to the germline V gene (reference sequence), CDR1 reads LNHDA and CDR2 reads SQIVND. The CDR3 spans 15 residues, from the cysteine through the phenylalanine. Only CDR3 DNA is held: 45 bases, read in frame from base 1. TCRbeta CDR3 regions were amplified from genomic DNA using the immunoSEQ Assay, a bias-controlled multiplex PCR. From the authors' description of their analysis: Nucleated cell counts per sample were estimated from amplification of reference gene primers within the assay. Sequence reads were collapsed and filtered to measure the absolute abundance of every unique TCRbeta CDR3 rearrangement. For each sample, productive Simpson clonality was calculated as the square root of Simpson's diversity index across productive rearrangements. Not all clones reach the TCRdb copy of this immuneACCESS table, which keeps in-frame sequences only. Checked studies attribute under half of the gap to unresolved V genes and leave the rest unexplained. The V and J calls and clone size come from that table; D and trimming were worked out from the DNA. The sample table shows about 100,000 clones, and 75% to 90% are seen once. Of the sample, about 7% falls within the top ten clones.

These data are taken from a study of blood T cell repertoires in COVID-19 (TCRdb year 2020). The study in broad terms: Collaborator samples came from the United States, Italy and Spain and covered acute and convalescent phases of COVID-19. The prospective study material was composed of cDNA or gDNA derived from T cells, B-cell-depleted T cells, or PBMCs. Subjects who had been exposed to COVID-19, were actively infected with it, or had recovered from it provided the deeply sampled blood TCRbeta repertoires that made up the dataset. The repertoires were made available in a free public database intended to serve as a resource for research on the immune response to SARS-CoV-2. The samples were drawn from two sources: the first 160 participants of the ongoing ImmuneRACE study, and approximately 1,300 subjects contributed by 6 global collaborators. A de-identified subject ID, COVID-19 status, age in years and sex were almost always included in the sample metadata. Where available, HLA class I and class II types were obtained from metadata supplied by the sample provider rather than from assay-based typing. The full study reports these points: How much clinical and demographic metadata was included differed by source and by participant, and the metadata was provided uncurated.

The collaborating institutions used their own protocols to collect whole blood in K2EDTA tubes. For TCRbeta analysis, collaborator samples were shipped as frozen whole blood, as isolated PBMCs, or as DNA extracted from either sample type. Source material: peripheral blood. The chain couples TRBV19 to TRBJ2-6, with the D gene not clear enough to name. The TCR originated in a man aged 60 to 69 with acute or convalescent COVID-19. The bases read TGTGCCAGTAGTGCAGATACCTCTGGGGCCAACGTCCTGACTTTC. Its protein is CASSADTSGANVLTF.